Listed below are T cell receptor beta chains from one sample, sequenced in a study of blood T cell repertoires in COVID-19. The protocol was immunoSEQ multiplex PCR, while the TCRdb copy is restricted to in-frame clones and leaves out a portion. The sample includes 250,000 to 400,000 clones, roughly 88% of them seen just once. The sample taken for sequencing was peripheral blood. The receptors originated from a woman aged 25 to 39 with COVID-19, enrolled during active disease. Each CDR3 is given with its conserved first and last residue. The D gene is left open where the match is weak. Not every row has a clone size; where given, it reads once, few, many or a size class.

J gene: TRBJ2-5; D gene: .; clone size: once; V gene: TRBV19; CDR3 protein: CASSITGSQETQYF; CDR3 DNA: TGTGCCAGTAGTATTACGGGGTCCCAAGAGACCCAGTACTTC
J gene: TRBJ1-2; D gene: .; clone size: few; V gene: TRBV28; CDR3 protein: CASRPPGSGYTF; CDR3 DNA: TGTGCCAGCCGTCCCCCGGGTTCTGGCTACACCTTC
J gene: TRBJ1-5; D gene: TRBD1; clone size: .; V gene: TRBV27; CDR3 protein: CASSTGGFNQPQHF; CDR3 DNA: TGTGCCAGCAGCACAGGGGGCTTTAATCAGCCCCAGCATTTT
J gene: TRBJ1-1; D gene: .; clone size: once; V gene: TRBV7-9; CDR3 protein: CASSSDLFSSTEAFF; CDR3 DNA: TGTGCCAGCAGCTCCGACCTCTTTTCTAGCACTGAAGCTTTCTTT
J gene: TRBJ1-2; D gene: .; clone size: .; V gene: TRBV6-2/TRBV6-3; CDR3 protein: CASSSGKGQDYGYTF; CDR3 DNA: TGTGCCAGCAGTTCCGGAAAGGGGCAGGACTATGGCTACACCTTC
J gene: TRBJ2-7; D gene: TRBD2; clone size: .; V gene: TRBV11-3; CDR3 protein: CASSLIRRLAGGKQYF; CDR3 DNA: TGTGCCAGCAGCTTAATCCGGCGACTAGCGGGAGGTAAGCAGTACTTC
J gene: TRBJ2-7; D gene: .; clone size: .; V gene: TRBV3-1/TRBV3-2; CDR3 protein: CASRGGSVLEQYF; CDR3 DNA: TGTGCCAGCAGAGGCGGGTCGGTGCTCGAGCAGTACTTC
J gene: TRBJ1-6; D gene: .; clone size: .; V gene: TRBV19; CDR3 protein: CASSGGINNSPLHF; CDR3 DNA: TGTGCCAGTTCCGGGGGGATTAATAATTCACCCCTCCACTTT
J gene: TRBJ1-2; D gene: .; clone size: .; V gene: TRBV7-3; CDR3 protein: CASSFMPGQPYGYTF; CDR3 DNA: TGTGCCAGCAGCTTCATGCCCGGACAGCCCTATGGCTACACCTTC
J gene: TRBJ2-2; D gene: .; clone size: .; V gene: TRBV12-3/TRBV12-4; CDR3 protein: CASRLGSGGELFF; CDR3 DNA: TGTGCCAGCAGACTAGGTTCAGGCGGGGAGCTGTTTTTT
J gene: TRBJ2-3; D gene: TRBD2; clone size: .; V gene: TRBV29-1; CDR3 protein: CSAEPRSGSAGSGPDTQYF; CDR3 DNA: TGCAGCGCTGAGCCTCGTAGCGGGAGCGCAGGCTCTGGCCCAGATACGCAGTATTTT
J gene: TRBJ2-5; D gene: .; clone size: .; V gene: TRBV10-1; CDR3 protein: CASSDSTGQETQYF; CDR3 DNA: TGCGCCAGCAGTGATTCAACAGGTCAAGAGACCCAGTACTTC
J gene: TRBJ2-3; D gene: TRBD1; clone size: .; V gene: TRBV5-4; CDR3 protein: CAAGGASTDTQYF; CDR3 DNA: TGTGCCGCAGGGGGTGCTAGCACAGATACGCAGTATTTT
J gene: TRBJ2-1; D gene: .; clone size: once; V gene: TRBV19; CDR3 protein: CASSRVYNEQFF; CDR3 DNA: TGTGCCAGTAGTCGGGTCTACAATGAGCAGTTCTTC
J gene: TRBJ1-5; D gene: TRBD1; clone size: .; V gene: TRBV5-6; CDR3 protein: CASSWAGQGVEQPQHF; CDR3 DNA: TGTGCCAGCAGTTGGGCCGGACAGGGGGTAGAGCAGCCCCAGCATTTT